These T cell receptor beta chains were read from a single sample in a study of T cell repertoires in cytomegalovirus infection. TCRdb re-analysed the reads in MiXCR, keeping a single row per CDR3 protein. The sample shows about 330,000 distinct CDR3 sequences, roughly 34% of them seen only once. These receptors have no known antigen. The sequenced sample was cultured PBMCs, obtained from culture after CMV antigen stimulation. All receptors derive from a human donor in good health (CMV status not recorded). Some clones in this sample may be carry-over from other donors' samples. CDR3s include the opening cysteine and the closing phenylalanine or tryptophan. D genes are given only for firm matches. Part of the rows lack a size; the others show once, few, many or a class for expanded clones.

v_gene,j_gene,abundance,d_gene,CDR3aa,CDR3nt
TRBV20-1,TRBJ1-1,-,TRBD1,CSARDQGGLNTEAFF,TGCAGTGCTAGAGATCAGGGGGGGCTGAACACTGAAGCTTTCTTT
TRBV28,TRBJ2-3,many,TRBD2,CASSPDFSGRFGDTQYF,TGTGCCAGCAGTCCAGACTTCAGCGGGAGGTTCGGGGATACGCAGTATTTT
TRBV6-5,TRBJ1-1,few,-,CASSYSQLTNTEAFF,TGTGCCAGCAGTTACTCGCAGTTAACTAACACTGAAGCTTTCTTT
TRBV30,TRBJ2-1,once,TRBD2,CAWSVLIAGREQFF,TGTGCCTGGAGTGTACTGATAGCGGGCCGCGAGCAGTTCTTC
TRBV7-2,TRBJ1-1,few,-,CASSLATRAFF,TGTGCCAGCAGCTTAGCGACTCGAGCTTTCTTT
TRBV10-3,TRBJ1-1,-,TRBD1,CAIRRGGGFKTEAFF,TGTGCCATCAGGAGGGGAGGGGGCTTTAAAACTGAAGCTTTCTTT
TRBV6-6,TRBJ1-1,-,TRBD1,CASSDNRGTEAFF,TGTGCCAGCAGTGACAACAGGGGCACTGAAGCTTTCTTT
TRBV6-2/TRBV6-3,TRBJ2-3,-,-,CASSRGYKGTDTQYF,TGTGCCAGCAGCAGGGGCTACAAGGGGACAGATACGCAGTATTTT
TRBV7-9,TRBJ2-1,-,TRBD2,CASTPREGQYNEQFF,TGTGCCAGCACCCCGCGGGAGGGCCAATACAATGAGCAGTTCTTC
TRBV6-1,TRBJ2-1,-,TRBD2,CASSLRLAGASYNEQFF,TGTGCCAGCAGTCTGAGACTAGCGGGAGCTTCCTACAATGAGCAGTTCTTC
TRBV7-8,TRBJ2-3,many,TRBD2,CASSERENGDTQYF,TGTGCCAGCAGCGAGCGGGAGAACGGAGATACGCAGTATTTT
TRBV19,TRBJ2-2,-,-,CASSIDGANTGELFF,TGTGCCAGTAGTATAGACGGAGCGAACACCGGGGAGCTGTTTTTT
TRBV5-1,TRBJ1-1,-,-,CASSSSGGVSTEAFF,TGCGCCAGCAGCTCCTCCGGGGGTGTGAGCACTGAAGCTTTCTTT
TRBV29-1,TRBJ2-5,-,-,CSVEERTQYF,TGCAGCGTTGAGGAGAGAACCCAGTACTTC
TRBV7-2,TRBJ2-7,many,TRBD2,CASSRTSGRYYEQYF,TGTGCCAGCAGCCGGACTAGCGGGAGGTACTACGAGCAGTACTTC
TRBV12-3/TRBV12-4,TRBJ1-1,-,-,CASSFMWAEAFF,TGTGCCAGCAGTTTTATGTGGGCTGAAGCTTTCTTT
TRBV19,TRBJ1-3,-,-,CASSIWGGPVGNTIYF,TGTGCCAGTAGTATATGGGGAGGGCCCGTTGGAAACACCATATATTTT
TRBV7-8,TRBJ2-3,-,TRBD1,CASSLALRTGRDTDTQYF,TGTGCCAGCAGCTTAGCCCTCAGGACAGGGAGAGACACAGATACGCAGTATTTT
TRBV7-2,TRBJ2-3,many,TRBD2,CASSLFAREGSGTQYF,TGTGCCAGCAGCTTATTTGCGCGGGAGGGCAGTGGTACGCAGTATTTT
TRBV28,TRBJ2-7,-,TRBD1,CASTEISWDRVYEQYF,TGTGCCAGCACCGAAATCTCGTGGGACAGGGTCTACGAGCAGTACTTC
TRBV19,TRBJ1-3,-,-,CASTFIQASGNTIYF,TGTGCCAGTACCTTTATACAGGCCTCTGGAAACACCATATATTTT
TRBV28,TRBJ1-6,-,-,CASSPPERRSPLPF,TGTGCCAGCAGTCCCCCCGAGAGACGATCACCCCTCCCCTTC
TRBV6-1,TRBJ2-5,-,TRBD1,CASSERQGRQETQYF,TGTGCCAGCAGTGAGAGACAGGGGAGGCAAGAGACCCAGTACTTC
TRBV7-8,TRBJ2-4,-,-,CASSPHRQVIAKNIQYF,TGTGCCAGCAGCCCCCATAGACAGGTCATAGCCAAAAACATTCAGTACTTC
TRBV14,TRBJ1-6,few,-,CASSPVSGGSPLHF,TGTGCCAGCAGCCCGGTTAGTGGGGGTTCACCCCTCCACTTT
TRBV11-2,TRBJ2-1,-,TRBD1,CASSSGTGVNEQFF,TGTGCCAGCAGTTCCGGGACAGGGGTCAATGAGCAGTTCTTC
TRBV12-3/TRBV12-4,TRBJ2-7,few,-,CASSFLVVGGSSYEQYF,TGTGCCAGCAGTTTTTTGGTTGTGGGCGGCAGCTCCTACGAGCAGTACTTC
TRBV7-3,TRBJ2-1,-,-,CASSLGASSNNEQFF,TGTGCCAGCAGCTTAGGGGCTAGCAGCAACAATGAGCAGTTCTTC
TRBV10-2,TRBJ2-2,once,-,CASTAGQNTGELFF,TGCGCCAGCACAGCGGGACAAAACACCGGGGAGCTGTTTTTT
TRBV4-1,TRBJ1-2,-,-,CASSSNEQGLPGYGYTF,TGCGCCAGCAGCTCTAACGAACAGGGACTACCCGGCTATGGCTACACCTTC
TRBV28,TRBJ1-1,-,TRBD1,CASSSNRGGYTEAFF,TGTGCCAGCAGTTCGAACAGGGGAGGCTACACTGAAGCTTTCTTT
TRBV5-1,TRBJ1-6,-,-,CASSFGELHNSPLHF,TGCGCCAGCAGCTTCGGGGAGCTTCATAATTCACCCCTCCACTTT
TRBV5-6,TRBJ2-5,-,TRBD1,CASSFGTGSETQYF,TGTGCCAGCAGCTTCGGGACAGGGAGCGAGACCCAGTACTTC
TRBV6-1,TRBJ1-1,-,-,CASSEGGGPVTEAFF,TGTGCCAGCAGTGAAGGCGGGGGTCCGGTTACTGAAGCTTTCTTT
TRBV20-1,TRBJ2-1,few,TRBD1,CSARGGQGSAYNEQFF,TGCAGTGCTAGAGGGGGACAGGGGTCTGCCTACAATGAGCAGTTCTTC
TRBV7-2,TRBJ2-2,few,TRBD2,CASSPGLAGGSGELFF,TGTGCCAGCAGCCCCGGACTAGCGGGAGGGTCCGGGGAGCTGTTTTTT
TRBV14,TRBJ2-1,-,-,CASSLRQELYNEQFF,TGTGCCAGCAGCTTACGACAGGAGCTCTACAATGAGCAGTTCTTC
TRBV7-2,TRBJ1-1,-,-,CASSLRALRGYTEAFF,TGTGCCAGCAGCTTAAGGGCACTCCGGGGGTACACTGAAGCTTTCTTT
TRBV7-9,TRBJ2-3,-,TRBD2,CASSTGTGGDTQYF,TGTGCCAGCAGCACCGGGACGGGGGGAGATACGCAGTATTTT
TRBV27,TRBJ2-7,-,TRBD1,CASSSPLDGQGGNEQYF,TGTGCCAGCAGCTCCCCACTCGACGGACAGGGGGGCAACGAGCAGTACTTC
TRBV24-1,TRBJ2-1,few,-,CATSDRTYNEQFF,TGTGCCACCAGTGACCGCACCTACAATGAGCAGTTCTTC
TRBV7-2,TRBJ2-1,few,TRBD2,CASRSGRASYNEQFF,TGTGCCAGCAGGTCAGGGAGGGCCAGTTACAATGAGCAGTTCTTC
TRBV9,TRBJ1-1,-,-,CASSVAGLNTEAFF,TGTGCCAGCAGCGTAGCAGGGTTGAACACTGAAGCTTTCTTT
TRBV28,TRBJ1-5,few,TRBD1,CASRNDRGSNQPQHF,TGTGCCAGCAGAAACGACAGGGGGTCCAATCAGCCCCAGCATTTT
TRBV25-1,TRBJ1-1,-,-,CASSELYGDTEAFF,TGTGCCAGCAGTGAATTGTATGGGGACACTGAAGCTTTCTTT
TRBV6-5,TRBJ2-2,-,-,CASRLATVYTGELFF,TGTGCCAGCCGCCTGGCCACGGTTTACACCGGGGAGCTGTTTTTT
TRBV12-3/TRBV12-4,TRBJ2-1,-,-,CASSFLNEQFF,TGTGCCAGCAGTTTCTTGAATGAGCAGTTCTTC
TRBV7-2,TRBJ2-1,many,TRBD1,CASSSPGGGSGAYNEQFF,TGTGCCAGCAGCTCACCAGGGGGCGGGTCCGGGGCCTACAATGAGCAGTTCTTC
TRBV10-3,TRBJ2-1,many,TRBD2,CAISRRENVLDNEQFF,TGTGCCATCAGTAGGCGGGAGAACGTTTTGGACAATGAGCAGTTCTTC
TRBV24-1,TRBJ1-2,-,TRBD1,CATSASGQVVYGYTF,TGTGCCACCAGTGCGTCGGGACAGGTGGTTTATGGCTACACCTTC
TRBV7-2,TRBJ1-2,few,TRBD1,CASSPDRGLWGNGYTF,TGTGCCAGCAGTCCTGACAGGGGGCTTTGGGGGAATGGCTACACCTTC
TRBV7-6,TRBJ2-2,few,-,CASSASHTGELFF,TGTGCCAGCAGCGCCTCCCACACCGGGGAGCTGTTTTTT
TRBV7-2,TRBJ1-1,few,-,CASGAGPEAFF,TGTGCCAGCGGAGCGGGCCCTGAAGCTTTCTTT
TRBV4-1,TRBJ2-4,-,-,CASSQEQGGNIQYF,TGCGCCAGCAGCCAGGAACAGGGGGGGAACATTCAGTACTTC
TRBV29-1,TRBJ1-2,-,TRBD1,CSVVGTGGPVIF,TGCAGCGTTGTCGGGACAGGGGGTCCAGTTATCTTC